Sequencing of this T cell receptor beta chain was carried out in a study of regulatory T cells in long-lasting Graves disease. This clonotype was recorded many times. Antigen unknown. Germline values: CDR1 MGHRA, CDR2 YSYEKL. The CDR3 loop spans 16 amino acids. Trimming took 2 bases from V and 2 from J; bases not matched to a gene: 6. The study's findings and limits: Examination was confined to peripheral blood, excluding thyroid tissue.

Sample time point: newly diagnosed GD, antithyroid drugs for less than 3 months. RNA from PBMCs was the source of the TCR library. Arm-PCR of CDR3 regions and iRepertoire HTBI primers were the basis on which TCR beta libraries were built. TCRdb processed the multiplex PCR reads anew with MiXCR; each CDR3 protein has one entry. This table holds some 600,000 distinct CDR3 sequences, about 16% found once. These data were also reused for a study on T cells in Graves' hyperthyroidism and ophthalmopathy.

The sample here was peripheral blood mononuclear cells (PBMCs), taken at new diagnosis, from a patient treated with antithyroid drugs. The source is a man aged 18 to 29 with Graves disease. The V gene is TRBV4-1, the J gene TRBJ1-2; 9 nucleotides agree with TRBD1. The CDR3 loop is CASSQHRDRENYGYTF. The CDR3 DNA is TGCGCCAGCAGCCAACACCGGGACAGGGAAAACTATGGCTACACCTTC.